Listed here are 28 T cell receptor beta chains from one sample, sequenced in a study of T and B cells in COVID-19 patients. Each TRB amplification used roughly 220-550 ng of genomic DNA from blood. Multiplex PCR with BIOMED2 TRB-A/B primer pools amplified TRB rearrangements. TCRdb fed the multiplex PCR reads into MiXCR, producing one record per CDR3 protein. The table includes over 8,000 distinct CDR3 sequences, roughly 35% detected once. The source material was blood. These receptors were obtained from a human donor with active COVID-19.

By proportion, this clonotype is medium-sized. The chain uses TRBV6-5 and TRBJ1-6, with D hard to call. Germline assignment: CDR1 MNHEY and CDR2 SVGAGI. The CDR3 consists of 12 residues. V was pared by 8 bases and J by 7 bases, with 9 bases between. The CDR3 reads CASSPLNSPLHF. The CDR3 region has the DNA TGTGCCAGCTCTCCCCTCAATTCACCCCTCCACTTT.

The table lists this clonotype with a few counts. The V and J genes are TRBV18 and TRBJ2-5, with TRBD2 matching 8 bases. Germline-derived CDR1 and CDR2 are KGHSH and LQKENI. The CDR3 length is 14 residues. V lost 0 bases and J lost 4; bases outside the gene matches: 1. CDR3 nucleotides: TGTGCCAGCTCACCACCTAGCGGGGTAGAGACCCAGTACTTC. It yields the protein CASSPPSGVETQYF.

The sample holds a few counts of this clonotype. The chain has TRBV7-2 and TRBJ2-1, with D perhaps matching TRBD1 (5 bases). The germline CDR1 and CDR2 sequences are SGHTA and FQGNSA. V was shortened by 6 bases and J by 4 bases, with 16 bases between the two germline ends. The CDR3 has 15 residues. As DNA, the CDR3 is TGTGCCAGCAGGCCACAGGTGACCCTGTACAATGAGCAGTTCTTC. Residues: CASRPQVTLYNEQFF. The variable domain in full, completed from reference TRBV7-2 and TRBJ2-1, reads GAGVSQSPSNKVTEKGKDVELRCDPISGHTALYWYRQSLGQGLEFLIYFQGNSAPDKSGLPSDRFSAERTGGSVSTLTIQRTQQEDSAVYLCASRPQVTLYNEQFFGPGTRLTVL.

This clonotype was counted only a few times. The chain links TRBV30 to TRBJ1-5; D unresolved. The CDR3 runs to 13 residues. The V end was cut by 4 bases, the J end by 3 bases, with 10 bases between. Germline lookup yields CDR1 GTSNPN and CDR2 SVGIG (reference sequence). The DNA of the CDR3 is TGTGCCTGGACCTCAAATCCCAATCAGCCCCAGCATTTT. Protein sequence: CAWTSNPNQPQHF.

This clonotype was detected only a few times. The chain links TRBV6-2 or TRBV6-3 to TRBJ2-3; D not certain. The germline CDR1 and CDR2 sequences are MNHEY and SVGEGT. V lost 6 bases and J 2 bases, leaving 9 bases between the germline ends. The CDR3 covers 13 residues. The chain's CDR3 is CASSQPPTDTQYF. CDR3 DNA: TGTGCCAGCAGCCAACCCCCCACAGATACGCAGTATTTT.

The rearrangement joins TRBV5-6 to TRBJ1-4; 9 bases are shared with TRBD1. This CDR3 spans 18 amino acids. V lost 2 bases and J lost 0; bases outside the gene matches: 8. Germline assignment: CDR1 SGHDT and CDR2 YYEEEE. The CDR3 nucleotides are TGTGCCAGCAGCTTCGGACAGGGGCTCTCTTCAACTAATGAAAAACTGTTTTTT. Translation gives CASSFGQGLSSTNEKLFF.

The chain carries TRBV11-3 and TRBJ1-3; unclear D gene. The CDR3 covers 12 residues. The germline gives CDR1 SGHNT, CDR2 YENEEA. Trimming removed 3 bases from V and 2 bases from J, with 2 bases in between. The CDR3 sequence is CASSLTGNTIYF. CDR3 bases: TGTGCCAGCAGCTTGACTGGAAACACCATATATTTT.

The chain joins TRBV5-6 to TRBJ2-5, with TRBD2 identical over 7 bases. The trim removed 5 bases at V and 5 bases at J, leaving 15 bases unmatched. Looked up from germline, CDR1 is SGHDT and CDR2 is YYEEEE. The CDR3 covers 16 residues. The CDR3: CASRGGIRSSVETQYF. The CDR3 coding sequence is TGTGCCAGCAGGGGGGGGATCCGGAGCTCGGTGGAGACCCAGTACTTC.

This clonotype was found a few times. The genes are TRBV19 and TRBJ1-2, with D maybe TRBD1 (5 bases). Germline CDR1 is LNHDA and CDR2 is SQIVND (reference sequence). The CDR3 has 16 residues. Trimming stripped 4 bases from V and 0 bases from J, with 15 bases between. CDR3 region: CASSRNGQDPNYGYTF. CDR3 sequence (DNA): TGTGCCAGTAGTAGGAACGGACAAGACCCTAACTATGGCTACACCTTC.

The rearrangement links TRBV30 to TRBJ2-6, with TRBD2 matching 7 bases. Germline V gene data show CDR1 as GTSNPN and CDR2 as SVGIG (reference sequence). The CDR3 is 15 amino acids. The J segment lost 1 base and the V segment lost 3 bases, leaving 3 bases of the junction unmatched. The CDR3 DNA is TGTGCCTGGAGCCCCGGGGGGTCTGGGGCCAACGTCCTGACTTTC. Its translation is CAWSPGGSGANVLTF.

V is TRBV18 and J is TRBJ1-3, with D possibly TRBD1 on 5 matching bases. The ends were cut back, 4 bases at V and 4 bases at J, with 8 bases in the middle. The CDR3 is made up of 13 amino acids. CDR1 is KGHSH and CDR2 is LQKENI in the germline V gene. CDR3 protein: CASSQGPGNTIYF. CDR3 in DNA: TGTGCCAGCTCACAGGGACCCGGAAACACCATATATTTT.

This clonotype is labeled as medium-sized (0.01 to 0.1%). The chain couples TRBV19 to TRBJ2-1, with a tentative D call TRBD1 (5 bases). The CDR3 sequence is 14 residues long. Trimming left V 6 bases short and J 8 bases short, with 17 bases between. Germline loops: CDR1 LNHDA, CDR2 SQIVND (reference sequence). The CDR3 reads CASRDNRVVDEQFF. The CDR3 bases are TGTGCCAGTAGGGACAATCGGGTCGTGGATGAGCAGTTCTTC.

The chain combines TRBV6-2 or TRBV6-3 with TRBJ1-6; D possibly corresponds to TRBD1 (5 bases). Germline V gene sequence: CDR1 MNHEY, CDR2 SVGEGT. The CDR3 is 15 residues long. The germline V and J ends were trimmed by 4 bases and 10 bases, with 17 bases remaining between them. The CDR3 DNA reads TGTGCCAGCAGTTCCCACCAGGGCACTGGCTCACCCCTCCACTTT. Encoded protein: CASSSHQGTGSPLHF.

This clonotype was detected a few times. The V gene is TRBV5-5, the J gene TRBJ2-7; TRBD1 is a possible D gene (5 bases). The germline CDR1 and CDR2 sequences are SGHKS and YYEKEE (reference sequence). Trimming removed 4 bases from V and 3 bases from J, with 14 bases in between. The CDR3 covers 14 residues. CDR3 nucleotides: TGTGCCAGCAGCGAGACAGAAAACCGCTACGAGCAGTACTTC. Its translation is CASSETENRYEQYF.

The gene calls are TRBV27 and TRBJ1-2, with 8 bases that match TRBD1. After removal of 2 bases from V and 2 bases from J, the junction contained 1 base not matched to a gene. CDR3 length equals 14 residues. Per germline, CDR1 MNHEY and CDR2 SMNVEV (reference sequence). This chain's CDR3 is CASSLQGANYGYTF. CDR3 sequence (DNA): TGTGCCAGCAGTTTACAGGGGGCGAACTATGGCTACACCTTC.

The chain employs TRBV6-5 and TRBJ1-3; D may be TRBD1 (5 bases). This CDR3 spans 16 amino acids. CDR1 and CDR2 (germline): MNHEY, SVGAGI. V gave up 5 bases and J gave up 0 bases, with 14 bases separating them. CDR3 residues: CASSTPRGDSGNTIYF. CDR3 DNA: TGTGCCAGCAGTACCCCTCGGGGGGACTCTGGAAACACCATATATTTT.

The rearrangement uses TRBV30 and TRBJ2-7; D ambiguous. From germline, CDR1 is GTSNPN and CDR2 SVGIG (reference sequence). Trimming took 1 base from V and 0 from J, leaving 10 bases between them. This CDR3 is built from 14 residues. The CDR3: CAWSGLGPSYEQYF. The CDR3 region has the DNA TGTGCCTGGAGTGGGCTAGGGCCCTCCTACGAGCAGTACTTC.

This clonotype has only a few counts. This sequence joins TRBV6-5 and TRBJ2-5, with D unclear. V dropped 0 bases and J dropped 5 bases, with 7 bases sitting between them. This CDR3 is 13 amino acids long. Germline V gene data show CDR1 as MNHEY and CDR2 as SVGAGI. The CDR3 spells CASSYSIRETQYF. The CDR3 DNA sequence: TGTGCCAGCAGTTACTCTATCAGGGAGACCCAGTACTTC.

This clonotype has a handful of counts. V is TRBV19 and J is TRBJ1-6, with D perhaps TRBD1 (6 bases). CDR3 length: 14 residues. V lost 6 bases to trimming and J lost 9 bases, with 15 bases between them. Germline CDR1 and CDR2: LNHDA and SQIVND (reference sequence). The CDR3 DNA is TGTGCCAGTAGCCCCCGGGGGCAGGGTTCACCCCTCCACTTT. This codes for CASSPRGQGSPLHF.

V gene TRBV12-3 or TRBV12-4 combines with J gene TRBJ2-7; possibly TRBD1 for D (6 bases). V lost 6 bases to trimming and J lost 0 bases, with 12 bases between them. The CDR3 has 14 amino acids. CDR3 loop: CASRPDSRSYEQYF. The CDR3 coding sequence is TGTGCCAGCAGGCCGGACAGCCGCTCCTACGAGCAGTACTTC.

The gene calls are TRBV4-2 and TRBJ2-5, with 13 bases that match TRBD2. The germline V gene has CDR1 LGHNA and CDR2 YNFKEQ. With V trimmed by 0 bases and J by 2 bases, 3 bases remained unmatched. The CDR3 contains 17 residues. CDR3 coding DNA: TGTGCCAGCAGCCAAGATATGGGACTAGCGGGGCAAGAGACCCAGTACTTC. It translates to CASSQDMGLAGQETQYF.

This clonotype has just a few counts. V is TRBV6-5 and J is TRBJ2-7, with D tentatively TRBD1 (5 bases). The CDR3 totals 15 residues. V was trimmed by 5 bases and J by 5 bases, leaving 19 bases between them. Germline CDR1 is MNHEY and CDR2 is SVGAGI. CDR3 protein: CASSQGSARGDEQYF. The CDR3 nucleotides are TGTGCCAGCAGTCAGGGAAGCGCGCGTGGCGACGAGCAGTACTTC.

This clonotype has more than one count but fewer than ten. V gene TRBV6-5 combines with J gene TRBJ2-7; no clear D. V lost 6 bases and J lost 2, with 14 bases in between. The CDR3 covers 14 residues. Germline V gene data show CDR1 as MNHEY and CDR2 as SVGAGI. The CDR3 sequence: CASSPTWGPYEQYF. DNA for the CDR3: TGTGCCAGCAGCCCGACTTGGGGTCCCTACGAGCAGTACTTC.

This clonotype appeared a few times. The J gene is TRBJ2-7, the V gene TRBV14; D assignment may be TRBD1 or TRBD2 (6 bases each). V shed 6 bases and J shed 3 bases, with 15 bases lying between them. Per germline, CDR1 SGHDN and CDR2 FVKESK. The CDR3 is 14 residues long. The DNA of the CDR3 is TGTGCCAGCAGTTACGGGGGCAGTGTCTACGAGCAGTACTTC. Translating gives CASSYGGSVYEQYF.

This clonotype has a handful of counts. V is TRBV5-4 and J is TRBJ2-6, with D possibly matching TRBD2 (7 bases). V was trimmed by 3 bases and J by 0 bases, leaving 13 bases between them. CDR1 is SGHNT and CDR2 is YYREEE in the germline V gene (reference sequence). The CDR3 extends over 17 amino acids. Written as DNA, the CDR3 is TGTGCCAGCAGCTGGGGGGGCCCGGGCTCTGGGGCCAACGTCCTGACTTTC. It yields the protein CASSWGGPGSGANVLTF.

This clonotype is medium-sized (0.01 to 0.1%) within its sample. This rearrangement joins TRBV29-1 to TRBJ2-3, with a weak D call TRBD2 (6 bases). CDR1 is SQVTM, CDR2 ANQGSEA, per germline. The CDR3 contains 13 residues. The V end lost 5 bases, the J end lost 1 base, and 10 bases lay between the germline ends. CDR3 coding DNA: TGCAGCGTTAGGGCGGGGCGCACAGATACGCAGTATTTT. Protein sequence: CSVRAGRTDTQYF.

This clonotype was detected a few times. The chain recombines TRBV6-6 with TRBJ1-2, with 9 bases identical to TRBD1. There are 13 residues in the CDR3. Germline V gene data show CDR1 as MNHNY and CDR2 as SVGAGI (reference sequence). V shed 2 bases, J shed 8 bases, and the junction held 3 bases outside the gene matches. CDR3 protein: CASSYGGTGGYTF. The CDR3 nucleotides read TGTGCCAGCAGTTACGGCGGGACAGGGGGCTACACCTTC.

This sequence joins TRBV6-2 or TRBV6-3 and TRBJ2-1; no clear D. Germline CDR1 MNHEY, CDR2 SVGEGT. There are 14 residues in the CDR3. V lost 6 bases, J lost 5 bases, and 14 bases lay in between. The CDR3 region is CASRDGASDNEQFF. CDR3 sequence (DNA): TGTGCCAGCAGGGATGGAGCCAGCGACAATGAGCAGTTCTTC.